This passage covers 32 T cell receptor beta chains from one sample sequenced in a study of shared clonotypes between healthy human individuals. The protocol was immunoSEQ multiplex PCR, while the TCRdb copy is restricted to in-frame clones and leaves out a portion. Here the sample spans 150,000 to 200,000 clones, 80% to 95% being singletons. Sequencing was done on a sample of naive CD4+ T cells sorted from blood. This sample's subset: CD45RA+ positively selected. The receptors shown here come from a woman aged 25 to 45 in good health.

This sequence joins TRBV19 and TRBJ2-1, with 7 positions matching TRBD2. Germline CDR1 LNHDA, CDR2 SQIVND (reference sequence). Trimming took 5 bases from V and 4 from J; bases not matched to a gene: 17. The CDR3 consists of 18 residues. CDR3 amino acids: CASSGPDSYGRSYNEQFF. CDR3 nucleotides: TGTGCCAGTAGTGGCCCGGACTCCTACGGGAGGTCTTACAATGAGCAGTTCTTC.

V and J are TRBV6-5 and TRBJ1-2; 8 nucleotides agree with TRBD1. The junction had 7 bases not matched to a gene; V was cut back by 6 bases and J by 7 bases. This CDR3 has 13 amino acids. Germline V gene data show CDR1 as MNHEY and CDR2 as SVGAGI. CDR3 protein: CASRPGQGPGYTF. DNA of the CDR3: TGTGCCAGCAGGCCAGGACAGGGCCCTGGCTACACCTTC.

The V and J genes are TRBV6-5 and TRBJ1-2; D is uncertain. Germline V lookup: CDR1 MNHEY, CDR2 SVGAGI. With 0 bases removed from V and 0 bases from J, the gap between germline ends came to 8 bases. The CDR3 has 15 residues. CDR3 sequence: CASSYSSSSNYGYTF. CDR3 coding DNA: TGTGCCAGCAGTTACTCTTCATCTTCTAACTATGGCTACACCTTC.

The chain's CDR3 is CASSLYRGASGANVLTF. The CDR3 DNA sequence: TGCGCCAGCAGCTTGTACAGGGGCGCGTCTGGGGCCAACGTCCTGACTTTC. This chain joins TRBV5-1 and TRBJ2-6, with 7 nucleotides matching TRBD1. V gave up 1 base and J gave up 1 base; unmatched junction bases: 5. This CDR3 is 17 amino acids long. Germline V gene sequence: CDR1 SGHRS, CDR2 YFSETQ.

This rearrangement joins TRBV7-9 to TRBJ2-5, with a weak D call TRBD2 (6 bases). The CDR3 has 13 residues. The V end lost 5 bases, the J end lost 7 bases, and 14 bases lay between the germline ends. Germline loops: CDR1 SEHNR, CDR2 FQNEAQ (reference sequence). The CDR3 region has the DNA TGTGCCAGCAGCGACCCGAGGAGGGCGACCCAGTACTTC. As protein: CASSDPRRATQYF.

This sequence joins TRBV5-4 and TRBJ2-2, with D tentatively TRBD1 (5 bases). Looked up from germline, CDR1 is SGHNT and CDR2 is YYREEE (reference sequence). The length of the CDR3 is 14 residues. V gave up 1 base and J gave up 5 bases, with 9 bases separating them. The CDR3 loop reads CASSLKGRTGELFF. The CDR3 DNA reads TGTGCCAGCAGCTTGAAGGGGCGGACCGGGGAGCTGTTTTTT.

This sequence joins TRBV29-1 and TRBJ2-3; 7 nucleotides match TRBD2. This CDR3 has 14 amino acids. The ends lost 4 bases at V and 4 bases at J; junction bases unmatched: 8. The V gene's germline CDR1 is SQVTM and CDR2 ANQGSEA. CDR3: CSVVWAGAPDTQYF. CDR3 nucleotides: TGCAGCGTTGTGTGGGCGGGAGCACCAGATACGCAGTATTTT.

The chain carries TRBV4-1 and TRBJ1-4, with 7 bases fitting TRBD1. Germline values: CDR1 MGHRA, CDR2 YSYEKL. Trimming cost V 1 base and J 0 bases; bases outside gene matches: 8. There are 18 residues in the CDR3. CDR3 nucleotides: TGCGCCAGCAGCCAAGTTCGGGGGACAGATACAACTAATGAAAAACTGTTTTTT. Protein sequence: CASSQVRGTDTTNEKLFF.

This chain joins TRBV5-4 and TRBJ2-3; the D call may be TRBD1 or TRBD2 (5 bases each). Trimming shortened V by 0 bases and J by 5 bases, and 13 bases separated the two germline ends. This CDR3 contains 15 residues. Germline V lookup: CDR1 SGHNT, CDR2 YYREEE (reference sequence). CDR3 protein: CASSLVGPEGDTQYF. The CDR3 DNA sequence: TGTGCCAGCAGCTTGGTGGGGCCAGAGGGAGATACGCAGTATTTT.

J is TRBJ2-7 and V is TRBV2; 7 bases match TRBD1. Trimming took 5 bases from V and 0 from J; bases not matched to a gene: 7. The CDR3 consists of 15 residues. Looked up from germline, CDR1 is SNHLY and CDR2 is FYNNEI. CDR3 coding DNA: TGTGCCAGCAGTCAAGGACAGGCTAGCTCCTACGAGCAGTACTTC. Translation gives CASSQGQASSYEQYF.

This chain uses TRBV7-3 with TRBJ2-1, with 8 bases matching TRBD2. Germline assignment: CDR1 SGHTA and CDR2 FQGTGA. The length of the CDR3 is 16 residues. The ends lost 5 bases at V and 0 bases at J; junction bases unmatched: 6. DNA for the CDR3: TGTGCCAGCAGCAGCCAGCGGGGGAGCTCCTACAATGAGCAGTTCTTC. Translating it yields CASSSQRGSSYNEQFF.

The genes are TRBV11-2 and TRBJ2-2; 7 bases fit TRBD2. Germline CDR1 reads SGHAT; CDR2 reads FQNNGV. The CDR3 totals 13 residues. Unmatched junction bases numbered 2, after V lost 5 bases and J lost 5 bases. CDR3: CASSAGVTGELFF. Here the CDR3 DNA reads TGTGCCAGCAGCGCGGGGGTTACCGGGGAGCTGTTTTTT.

The V call is TRBV19, the J call TRBJ1-5, with a weak D call TRBD1 (5 bases). Between the trimmed V and J ends, which lost 3 bases and 4 bases, there was a span of 16 bases. CDR1 is LNHDA and CDR2 is SQIVND in the germline V gene (reference sequence). There are 16 residues in the CDR3. The CDR3 DNA reads as TGTGCCAGTAGTATCGGGGGAGGACACGCAAATCAGCCCCAGCATTTT. Its protein is CASSIGGGHANQPQHF.

V and J are TRBV7-9 and TRBJ2-7; 10 positions agree with TRBD1. Germline values: CDR1 SEHNR, CDR2 FQNEAQ (reference sequence). The trim removed 5 bases at V and 7 bases at J, leaving 11 bases unmatched. The CDR3 sequence is 15 residues long. The CDR3 loop reads CASSHGTGVIGEQYF. The CDR3 nucleotides read TGTGCCAGCAGCCACGGGACAGGGGTTATTGGGGAGCAGTACTTC.

The chain has TRBV7-2 and TRBJ2-2; the D gene is possibly TRBD2 (5 bases). V lost 0 bases and J 7 bases, leaving 15 bases between the germline ends. This CDR3 has 16 residues. Germline values: CDR1 SGHTA, CDR2 FQGNSA. The CDR3 sequence: CASSLASGGQGGELFF. The CDR3 region has the DNA TGTGCCAGCAGCTTAGCCTCAGGAGGTCAAGGCGGGGAGCTGTTTTTT. Variable domain in full (rest from reference TRBV7-2 and TRBJ2-2): GAGVSQSPSNKVTEKGKDVELRCDPISGHTALYWYRQSLGQGLEFLIYFQGNSAPDKSGLPSDRFSAERTGGSVSTLTIQRTQQEDSAVYLCASSLASGGQGGELFFGEGSRLTVL.

A single count supports this clone. This chain links TRBV27 with TRBJ2-7; TRBD2 matches at 13 bases. V was pared by 6 bases and J by 4 bases, with 18 bases of the junction left unmatched. CDR1 is MNHEY, CDR2 SMNVEV, per germline (reference sequence). CDR3 length: 19 amino acids. Here the CDR3 reads CASRPTGGEGLAGTYEQYF. CDR3 nucleotides: TGTGCCAGCAGGCCAACGGGAGGGGAGGGACTAGCGGGGACGTACGAGCAGTACTTC.

The genes are TRBV9 and TRBJ2-5; tentatively, D is TRBD2 (6 bases). Germline V lookup: CDR1 SGDLS, CDR2 YYNGEE. CDR3 length equals 14 residues. The V and J ends lost 3 bases and 3 bases respectively, with 12 bases between them. The DNA for the CDR3 is TGTGCCAGCAGCGCTCTCGGCGGGAAAGAGACCCAGTACTTC. Translating gives CASSALGGKETQYF.

This sequence joins TRBV7-9 and TRBJ2-1, with 12 bases fitting TRBD2. The V segment lost 5 bases and the J segment 1 base; nucleotides outside the gene matches: 3. CDR3 length: 16 amino acids. CDR1 is SEHNR, CDR2 FQNEAQ, per germline (reference sequence). CDR3 nucleotides: TGTGCCAGCAGCCCGCTAGCGGGAGGGTCCTACAATGAGCAGTTCTTC. This translates into CASSPLAGGSYNEQFF.

This clone was counted once. The CDR3 DNA reads TGTGCCATCAGTGAGGCGACTAGCGGGACCTACGAGCAGTACTTC. Amino acid sequence: CAISEATSGTYEQYF. The chain couples TRBV10-3 to TRBJ2-7, with TRBD2 matching over 11 bases. This CDR3 has 15 amino acids. Trimming removed 2 bases from V and 2 bases from J; junction bases left unmatched: 2. Germline loops: CDR1 ENHRY, CDR2 SYGVKD.

The rearrangement uses TRBV28 and TRBJ2-7; weak D call: TRBD2 (7 bases). With 6 bases removed from V and 4 bases from J, the gap between germline ends came to 13 bases. The germline CDR1 and CDR2 sequences are MDHEN and SYDVKM. CDR3 size: 13 residues. This chain's CDR3 is CASSTGGLYEQYF. The CDR3 DNA reads TGTGCCAGCAGCACGGGGGGCTTGTACGAGCAGTACTTC.

The chain employs TRBV15 and TRBJ2-1; perhaps D is TRBD1 or TRBD2 (6 bases each). Germline CDR1 LNHNV, CDR2 YYDKDF (reference sequence). Trimming removed 2 bases at V and 4 bases at J, with 15 bases between. There are 16 residues in the CDR3. The CDR3 DNA sequence: TGTGCCACCAGCAGACAGGGGAGGAGGGGTTACAATGAGCAGTTCTTC. This translates into CATSRQGRRGYNEQFF.

The genes are TRBV5-1 and TRBJ2-7; no reliable D call. Germline CDR1 is SGHRS and CDR2 is YFSETQ. The CDR3 is 13 amino acids. V was clipped by 0 bases and J by 3 bases, with 7 bases between them. The CDR3 loop is CASSLGQNYEQYF. The CDR3 DNA reads TGCGCCAGCAGCTTGGGACAAAACTACGAGCAGTACTTC.

The rearrangement joins TRBV5-1 to TRBJ1-4; 8 bases match TRBD1. The CDR3 is 14 residues long. Per germline, CDR1 SGHRS and CDR2 YFSETQ. Trimming removed 0 bases from V and 5 bases from J; junction bases left unmatched: 0. Here the CDR3 DNA reads TGCGCCAGCAGCTTGGGGACAGGGAATGAAAAACTGTTTTTT. Translation: CASSLGTGNEKLFF.

V gene TRBV7-3 combines with J gene TRBJ1-2; D possibly corresponds to TRBD1 (6 bases). This CDR3 has 14 amino acids. V was shortened by 0 bases and J by 8 bases, with 13 bases between the two germline ends. CDR1 and CDR2 from the germline V gene are SGHTA and FQGTGA. CDR3 nucleotide sequence: TGTGCCAGCAGCTTAACGAACAGGGAAAACGGCTACACCTTC. Amino acids: CASSLTNRENGYTF.

Concerning this clone: The identical CDR3 is also encoded by other nucleotide sequences in the sample. The CDR3 DNA is TGTGCCAGCAGTCCAGGGGGATCCTACGAGCAGTACTTC. Amino acids: CASSPGGSYEQYF. The J gene is TRBJ2-5, the V gene TRBV28; TRBD1 matches at 7 bases. The J call may be faulty, since TRBJ2-7 better matches the DNA end. Per the germline V gene, CDR1 is MDHEN and CDR2 is SYDVKM. This CDR3 has 13 amino acids.

This clone was counted between two and nine times. The CDR3 coding sequence is TGTGCCAGCAGTCTGCCAGACTCTGGAAACACCATATATTTT. It specifies CASSLPDSGNTIYF. The V and J genes are TRBV28 and TRBJ1-3; D is unclear. The CDR3 contains 14 residues. V was pared by 5 bases and J by 0 bases, with 8 bases between. Germline lookup yields CDR1 MDHEN and CDR2 SYDVKM.

This chain links TRBV27 with TRBJ1-5, with D unresolved. Germline V gene sequence: CDR1 MNHEY, CDR2 SMNVEV (reference sequence). Trimming removed 4 bases at V and 4 bases at J, with 17 bases between. This CDR3 region has 16 residues. This chain's CDR3 is CASSSTGMLRNQPQHF. The CDR3 DNA follows: TGTGCCAGCAGTTCTACGGGGATGTTGCGAAATCAGCCCCAGCATTTT.

The chain employs TRBV19 and TRBJ2-2; D tentatively reads TRBD1 or TRBD2 (5 bases each). This CDR3 is built from 14 residues. Germline lookup yields CDR1 LNHDA and CDR2 SQIVND (reference sequence). V was clipped by 3 bases and J by 4 bases, with 9 bases between them. CDR3 sequence reads: CASSISGTTGELFF. DNA for the CDR3: TGTGCCAGTAGTATTTCAGGGACCACCGGGGAGCTGTTTTTT.

The V gene is TRBV10-3, the J gene TRBJ2-7; the D is unclear. The V end was cut by 4 bases, the J end by 5 bases, with 27 bases between. CDR1 and CDR2 from the germline V gene are ENHRY and SYGVKD. The CDR3 length is 18 residues. The CDR3 sequence: CAISVSPFSGRSKDEQYF. In nucleotides, the CDR3 is TGTGCCATCAGTGTTTCGCCTTTCTCCGGACGGTCTAAGGACGAGCAGTACTTC.

This rearrangement joins TRBV7-2 to TRBJ1-3, with D tentatively TRBD1 (6 bases). This CDR3 is built from 15 residues. Germline loops: CDR1 SGHTA, CDR2 FQGNSA. Trimming removed 3 bases at V and 3 bases at J, with 12 bases between. The chain's CDR3 is CASSFPRGGGNTIYF. The DNA for the CDR3 is TGTGCCAGCAGCTTCCCCAGGGGCGGTGGAAACACCATATATTTT.

This chain uses TRBV5-8 with TRBJ1-5, with unresolved D. The CDR3 is 13 residues long. Germline V CDR1 and CDR2: SGHTS, YDEGEE. V shed 0 bases and J shed 1 base, with 2 bases lying between them. CDR3 coding DNA: TGTGCCAGCAGCTTGGACAGCAATCAGCCCCAGCATTTT. It translates to CASSLDSNQPQHF.

The chain employs TRBV5-1 and TRBJ1-4; D is perhaps TRBD1 (5 bases). V was shortened by 0 bases and J by 7 bases, with 10 bases between the two germline ends. The germline V gene has CDR1 SGHRS and CDR2 YFSETQ. This CDR3 is built from 14 residues. The CDR3: CASSLAGRGEKLFF. CDR3 nucleotides: TGCGCCAGCAGCTTGGCGGGGCGAGGTGAAAAACTGTTTTTT.